This note documents a single T cell receptor beta chain sequence. The antigen is unknown. Each CDR3 protein gets one entry after TCRdb re-called the 5' RACE reads with MiXCR. The repertoire holds 280,000 or so distinct CDR3 sequences, with under 8.5% as singletons. This entry belongs to a study of T-cell memory formation after mild COVID-19. Whole-study results and caveats: A second wave of clones peaked on day 37, and their SARS-CoV-2 specificity went unconfirmed. Clones shrinking from day 15 to 85 showed even CD4/CD8 mixes; later expanders tilted CD4+.

Trimming shortened V by 3 bases and J by 4 bases, and 15 bases separated the two germline ends. This CDR3 is built from 15 residues. V usage is TRBV12-3 or TRBV12-4 and J usage is TRBJ2-5; TRBD2 might be the D (6 bases). The clonotype originates from a man aged 18 to 30 who had mild COVID-19 (a few samples of this study predate the infection). Cell type and time point are not known. Sequencing was carried out using PBMCs or a T cell subset sorted from them (not recorded which). CDR3 in amino acids: CASSFGGRGRETQYF. DNA for the CDR3: TGTGCCAGCAGTTTCGGGGGACGGGGCAGAGAGACCCAGTACTTC.